This T cell receptor (beta chain) was documented in a study of blood T cell repertoires in COVID-19. Looking at the study overall: PBMCs, B-cell-depleted T cells, or T cells were the source of the cDNA or gDNA that made up the material.

The CDR3 length is 14 residues. Trimming pared 5 bases from V and 2 bases from J, leaving 10 bases between. Germline assignment: CDR1 SGHNT and CDR2 YENEEA. Source study methods: Estimation of nucleated cell counts relied on the amplification of reference gene primers. The table came from immunoSEQ multiplex PCR; TCRdb's copy has only in-frame clones and leaves some out. The V and J calls and the clone size are those of that table, but D and trimming were determined from the DNA. The data hold about 150,000 clones, with more than 75% observed a single time. The clonotype originates from a woman between 55 and 75 years old with COVID-19, enrolled during active disease. Sequenced material: peripheral blood. The chain carries TRBV11-3 and TRBJ2-1; a possible D gene is TRBD2 (5 bases). The CDR3 DNA is TGTGCCAGCAGCCCCGGGATGGCCTACAATGAGCAGTTCTTC. This gives the protein CASSPGMAYNEQFF. Combining the CDR3 with reference TRBV11-3 and TRBJ2-1 gives the whole variable domain EAGVVQSPRYKIIEKKQPVAFWCNPISGHNTLYWYLQNLGQGPELLIRYENEEAVDDSQLPKDRFSAERLKGVDSTLKIQPAELGDSAVYLCASSPGMAYNEQFFGPGTRLTVL.